These T cell receptor beta chains were read from a single sample in a study of cytomegalovirus exposure and HLA in healthy donors. Some clones are missing from TCRdb's copy, which holds only in-frame ones; the method was immunoSEQ multiplex PCR. The sample holds 150,000 to 200,000 clones; around four fifths are singletons and the top ten take about 1.4%. Sequencing was performed on PBMCs. These receptor sequences come from a woman under 40 in good health and CMV-seropositive. Each CDR3 is given with its conserved first and last residue. A D gene is named only where the DNA matches it firmly. Some rows have no size entry. The others give once, few or many, or a class for an expanded clone.

D gene,J gene,V gene,clone size,CDR3 DNA,CDR3 protein
-,TRBJ2-5,TRBV29-1,-,TGCAGCGTTGGTTTTCAATACCAAGAGACCCAGTACTTC,CSVGFQYQETQYF
-,TRBJ2-7,TRBV5-4,-,TGTGCCAGCAGCTTGGGAGGGTACGAGCAGTACTTC,CASSLGGYEQYF
TRBD1,TRBJ2-1,TRBV7-2,-,TGTGCCAGCAGCTTGGGACAGGAATACAATGAGCAGTTCTTC,CASSLGQEYNEQFF
TRBD1,TRBJ1-2,TRBV5-4,-,TGTGCCAGCAGCAGGGGGGACAGGGGCATCTATGGCTACACCTTC,CASSRGDRGIYGYTF
-,TRBJ1-1,TRBV7-3,-,TGTGCCAGCAGTTCCATGGGCCAGGATGGAACCACTGAAGCTTTCTTT,CASSSMGQDGTTEAFF
-,TRBJ1-2,TRBV6-4,-,TGTGCCAGCAGTGACCTGGGACTTGGGGGCTACACCTTC,CASSDLGLGGYTF
-,TRBJ1-5,TRBV19,-,TGTGCCAGTAGTCTCCAGGGGTATAGCAATCAGCCCCAGCATTTT,CASSLQGYSNQPQHF
-,TRBJ2-6,TRBV2,-,TGTGCCAGTTCTTCCTGGGGGCTTGTGTCTGGGGCCAACGTCCTGACTTTC,CASSSWGLVSGANVLTF
TRBD1,TRBJ2-5,TRBV13,few,TGTGCCAGCAGCTCTTCCGGGACAGGGGGTTTAGAGACCCAGTACTTC,CASSSSGTGGLETQYF
-,TRBJ2-1,TRBV28,-,TGTGCCAGCAAGATCAGGGGATACAATGAGCAGTTCTTC,CASKIRGYNEQFF
-,TRBJ1-5,TRBV4-1,few,TGCGCCAGCTCTCTACGGGGGACCCCGGCCGATCAGCCCCAGCATTTT,CASSLRGTPADQPQHF
TRBD1,TRBJ2-7,TRBV19,-,TGTGCCAGTAGTTTCCGGACAGGGTCCTACGAGCAGTACTTC,CASSFRTGSYEQYF
TRBD2,TRBJ2-7,TRBV10-1,-,TGCGCCAATCCGCGGGCGGGAGCGAACTACGAGCAGTACTTC,CANPRAGANYEQYF
TRBD2,TRBJ2-5,TRBV30,-,TGTGCCTGGAGTGTCGAGACTAGCGGGAGGGCCGGGTCCCAGTACTTC,CAWSVETSGRAGSQYF
-,TRBJ2-2,TRBV27,few,TGTGCCAGCAGTTTATTGGCGGGCGGGGAGCTGTTTTTT,CASSLLAGGELFF
TRBD1,TRBJ1-2,TRBV6-1,-,TGTGCCGGCAGAGCAACAGGGGGCGACTATGGCTACACCTTC,CAGRATGGDYGYTF
TRBD1,TRBJ2-7,TRBV15,-,TGTGCCACCAGCTCCGGACAGGGTCTGTCCGAGCAGTACTTC,CATSSGQGLSEQYF
-,TRBJ2-3,TRBV10-3,-,TGTGCCATCGCCGGGGCAGATACGCAGTATTTT,CAIAGADTQYF
TRBD1,TRBJ1-1,TRBV25-1,-,TGTGCCAGCAGTGATCGGACAGGGGCCCCCCAAGCTTTCTTT,CASSDRTGAPQAFF
TRBD1,TRBJ1-1,TRBV11-3,-,TGTGCCGGCAGCCCACGGACAGGTTACATGAACACTGAAGCTTTCTTT,CAGSPRTGYMNTEAFF
TRBD1,TRBJ1-1,TRBV28,-,TGTGCCAGCAGTTTTAGGCTAACAGGGGCATACACTGAAGCTTTCTTT,CASSFRLTGAYTEAFF
TRBD2,TRBJ2-7,TRBV10-2,-,TGCGCCATCGCTAGCGGGAGCCCCTCCTACGAGCAGTACTTC,CAIASGSPSYEQYF
-,TRBJ1-1,TRBV16,-,TGTGCCAGCAGCCAATTAAGGGGGTTGAACACTGAAGCTTTCTTT,CASSQLRGLNTEAFF
-,TRBJ2-5,TRBV6-5,-,TGTGCCAGCAGTTACTCAAGGGAGAGTGGAGAGACCCAGTACTTC,CASSYSRESGETQYF
-,TRBJ2-1,TRBV7-3,-,TGTGCCAGCAGCCCTAACCCTAGCGAGCAGTTCTTC,CASSPNPSEQFF
-,TRBJ1-2,TRBV29-1,-,TGCAGCGTTGAAGATGAGTTCGATGGCTACACCTTC,CSVEDEFDGYTF
-,TRBJ1-3,TRBV6-5,few,TGTGCCAGCAGGCTTCAGGGTTCTGGAAACACCATATATTTT,CASRLQGSGNTIYF
TRBD1,TRBJ1-5,TRBV30,-,TGTGCCTGGTCCGGGGTGAAGGACAGGCACAATCAGCCCCAGCATTTT,CAWSGVKDRHNQPQHF
TRBD2,TRBJ2-3,TRBV7-9,-,TGTGCCAGCAGCTTAGTGACTAGCGGGGACGGAACAGATACGCAGTATTTT,CASSLVTSGDGTDTQYF
-,TRBJ2-2,TRBV7-2,-,TGTGCCAGCAGCTTACGGCCCCAGGGCGGGGAGCTGTTTTTT,CASSLRPQGGELFF
-,TRBJ1-3,TRBV28,once,TGTGCCAGCAGATATTATGCGCCCTCCAGGGCTAAGGGAAACACCATATATTTT,CASRYYAPSRAKGNTIYF
TRBD1,TRBJ1-2,TRBV6-5,-,TGTGCCAGCAGTTACGCGGGACAGGGGGTGGGGTATGGCTACACCTTC,CASSYAGQGVGYGYTF
TRBD2,TRBJ2-3,TRBV19,-,TGTGCCAGTTCCTCGGGGACTAGGAGAACAGATACGCAGTATTTT,CASSSGTRRTDTQYF
TRBD2,TRBJ2-1,TRBV5-4,-,TGTGCCAGCAGCGTGGGACTAGCGGGATTCAATGAGCAGTTCTTC,CASSVGLAGFNEQFF
TRBD1,TRBJ2-7,TRBV11-3,-,TGTGCCAGCAGCAACCAGGGACAGGGTTTTTCGTACGAGCAGTACTTC,CASSNQGQGFSYEQYF
-,TRBJ1-1,TRBV6-5,-,TGTGCCAGCAGCCACCTGGGGGGTTCGAGTACTGAAGCTTTCTTT,CASSHLGGSSTEAFF
-,TRBJ1-5,TRBV28,-,TGTGCCAGCAGTTTCACGGGACAATATAGCAATCAGCCCCAGCATTTT,CASSFTGQYSNQPQHF
TRBD1,TRBJ1-1,TRBV6-5,few,TGTGCCAGCAGTTTCCGACAGGGTAGCACTGAAGCTTTCTTT,CASSFRQGSTEAFF
TRBD2,TRBJ2-3,TRBV2,-,TGTGCCAGCACCCGGGGACTAGCGTGGGGAGATACGCAGTATTTT,CASTRGLAWGDTQYF
-,TRBJ1-1,TRBV9,-,TGTGCCAGCGGTGGCGGCCCCAGCACTGAAGCTTTCTTT,CASGGGPSTEAFF
TRBD1,TRBJ2-2,TRBV2,-,TGTGCCAGCAGTGTAGGACAGGGGGACACCGGGGAGCTGTTTTTT,CASSVGQGDTGELFF
-,TRBJ2-3,TRBV5-1,-,TGCGCCAGCAAGAGGGCAGATACGCAGTATTTT,CASKRADTQYF
TRBD2,TRBJ2-7,TRBV11-2,-,TGTGCCAGCAGCTTAGGGATCGGGACTAGCGAGCCTTACGAGCAGTACTTC,CASSLGIGTSEPYEQYF
TRBD1,TRBJ1-5,TRBV7-6,few,TGTGCCAGCAGCCTGGGACAGGGAGGAATCAATCAGCCCCAGCATTTT,CASSLGQGGINQPQHF
TRBD1,TRBJ1-2,TRBV27,-,TGTGCCAGCAGCCGGACAGGGGGCGCGGGCTATGGCTACACCTTC,CASSRTGGAGYGYTF
TRBD2,TRBJ2-1,TRBV5-1,-,TGCGCCAGCACCCCTGGGGGGGGAGTCAATGAGCAGTTCTTC,CASTPGGGVNEQFF
-,TRBJ1-5,TRBV19,-,TGTGCCAGTAGTAGGGAGGTCAATCAGCCCCAGCATTTT,CASSREVNQPQHF
TRBD1,TRBJ2-7,TRBV6-5,-,TGTGCCAGCAGTTACCCCAGGGGGCGTGAGCAGTACTTC,CASSYPRGREQYF
TRBD2,TRBJ2-7,TRBV5-4,-,TGTGCCAGCAGCTTGAGAGCGGGAGAGTACGAGCAGTACTTC,CASSLRAGEYEQYF
-,TRBJ1-2,TRBV4-1,-,TGCGCCAGCAGCCGCGCACGAACAGGTTTCTATGGCTACACCTTC,CASSRARTGFYGYTF
-,TRBJ2-5,TRBV27,-,TGTGCCAGCAGCCTATCGGCCGGCGGAGAGACCCAGTACTTC,CASSLSAGGETQYF
-,TRBJ2-3,TRBV7-3,-,TGTGCCAGCAGCTTAACCTCAGATACGCAGTATTTT,CASSLTSDTQYF
TRBD2,TRBJ2-7,TRBV6-6,few,TGTGCCAGTTGGGGGGGGGTTAACTACGAGCAGTACTTC,CASWGGVNYEQYF
TRBD2,TRBJ2-7,TRBV18,-,TGTGCCAGCTCACCTGTTGCTCTAGCGGGAGACCTCTACGAGCAGTACTTC,CASSPVALAGDLYEQYF
-,TRBJ1-1,TRBV12-5,-,TGTGCTAGTGGTCTTGGTGTGAGCACTGAAGCTTTCTTT,CASGLGVSTEAFF
-,TRBJ2-2,TRBV19,-,TGTGCCAGTAGCAGGGGGGGGACTAGTGAGGCCCGGGGCGGGGAGCTGTTTTTT,CASSRGGTSEARGGELFF
TRBD1,TRBJ2-7,TRBV6-1,-,TGTGCCAGCAGTGCGGGTCGAAGGGACAGTTCCTACGAGCAGTACTTC,CASSAGRRDSSYEQYF
-,TRBJ2-7,TRBV5-5,once,TGTGCCAGCAGCTTGGAACAGGGTAACCCGATCGGGTACGAGCAGTACTTC,CASSLEQGNPIGYEQYF
TRBD2,TRBJ2-1,TRBV28,-,TGTGCCAGCAGTCCCCCGGGACTAGCGGGAGGGGACTACAATGAGCAGTTCTTC,CASSPPGLAGGDYNEQFF